The entry below gives a single TCR beta chain sequence along with its context. The record originates from a study of blood T cell repertoires in COVID-19. Study-wide context: Collection of acute and convalescent COVID-19 samples took place in the United States, Italy and Spain. PBMCs, B-cell-depleted T cells, or T cells provided the cDNA or gDNA that made up the material.

Generated by immunoSEQ multiplex PCR, the TCRdb table keeps only in-frame clones and is missing some. The sample contains about 120,000 clones, about 85% of which appear only once. The germline V and J ends were trimmed by 4 bases and 5 bases, with 20 bases remaining between them. The CDR3 loop spans 16 amino acids. Germline lookup yields CDR1 SGHTA and CDR2 FQGNSA. Specimen: peripheral blood. This sequence was found in a man older than 75 with active or convalescent COVID-19. The chain uses TRBV7-2 and TRBJ1-1; tentative D call: TRBD1 (5 bases). CDR3 amino acids: CASSYDRAPARTEAFF. The CDR3 DNA follows: TGTGCCAGCAGCTACGACAGAGCCCCGGCTAGGACTGAAGCTTTCTTT. The full variable domain, completed using reference TRBV7-2 and TRBJ1-1, is GAGVSQSPSNKVTEKGKDVELRCDPISGHTALYWYRQSLGQGLEFLIYFQGNSAPDKSGLPSDRFSAERTGGSVSTLTIQRTQQEDSAVYLCASSYDRAPARTEAFFGQGTRLTVV.